These 5 T cell receptor beta chains were sequenced from one sample in a study of T cells in localized non-small cell lung cancer. The method was immunoSEQ multiplex PCR; TCRdb's version includes in-frame clones alone and lacks a portion of them. The sample shows tens of thousands of clones, roughly 91% of them seen only once. This sample comprised peripheral blood, obtained before any cancer treatment. The receptors were sampled from a woman between 40 and 69 years old with stage I squamous cell lung carcinoma.

The CDR3 region has the DNA TGCGCCAGCAGCTTGGTAGCCCTCCCCCCCAATGAGCAGTTCTTC. The encoded protein is CASSLVALPPNEQFF. This chain joins TRBV5-1 and TRBJ2-1; D unresolved. Trimming took off 0 bases at V and 6 bases at J, with 13 bases between the two ends. The CDR3 covers 15 residues. CDR1 is SGHRS and CDR2 is YFSETQ in the germline V gene.

In its sample, this clone was seen a few times. The chain is built from TRBV11-2 and TRBJ2-7; D is tentatively TRBD1 or TRBD2 (5 bases each). This CDR3 has 17 amino acids. Germline lookup yields CDR1 SGHAT and CDR2 FQNNGV. V was clipped by 4 bases and J by 0 bases, with 19 bases between them. As DNA, the CDR3 is TGTGCCAGCAGCTCCAGGGTAGGGACGCACCCCTCCTACGAGCAGTACTTC. The encoded protein is CASSSRVGTHPSYEQYF. Looking up the rest from reference TRBV11-2 and TRBJ2-7 gives the full variable domain: EAGVAQSPRYKIIEKRQSVAFWCNPISGHATLYWYQQILGQGPKLLIQFQNNGVVDDSQLPKDRFSAERLKGVDSTLKIQPAKLEDSAVYLCASSSRVGTHPSYEQYFGPGTRLTVT.

The chain joins TRBV27 to TRBJ2-3, with TRBD2 identical over 10 bases. Germline CDR1 MNHEY, CDR2 SMNVEV (reference sequence). The CDR3 has 14 residues. V shed 6 bases and J 5 bases; nucleotides not matched to a gene: 5. CDR3 nucleotide sequence: TGTGCCAGCAGATTAGCGGGGGGTAAAGATACGCAGTATTTT. Translating it yields CASRLAGGKDTQYF.

CDR3 loop: CASSYSNGRNYGYTF. CDR3 nucleotide sequence: TGTGCCAGCAGTTACTCGAATGGCAGAAACTATGGCTACACCTTC. The V and J genes are TRBV6-5 and TRBJ1-2; D is unclear. This CDR3 region has 15 residues. The V end lost 0 bases, the J end lost 2 bases, and 10 bases lay between the germline ends. The germline gives CDR1 MNHEY, CDR2 SVGAGI.

This sequence joins TRBV25-1 and TRBJ1-6, with 8 bases lining up with TRBD1. CDR1 is MGHDK, CDR2 SYGVNS, per germline. The V segment lost 2 bases and the J segment 9 bases; nucleotides outside the gene matches: 6. This CDR3 is 15 amino acids long. The CDR3 here is CASSETSGGASPLHF. In nucleotides, the CDR3 is TGTGCCAGCAGTGAAACATCAGGGGGCGCTTCACCCCTCCACTTT. The full variable domain, with the rest looked up from reference TRBV25-1 and TRBJ1-6, is EADIYQTPRYLVIGTGKKITLECSQTMGHDKMYWYQQDPGMELHLIHYSYGVNSTEKGDLSSESTVSRIRTEHFPLTLESARPSHTSQYLCASSETSGGASPLHFGNGTRLTVT.